The 15 T cell receptor beta chains reported below all come from one sample, sequenced in a study of T cells in tumors after PD-1 blockade. TCRdb's table, derived via immunoSEQ multiplex PCR, lists solely in-frame clones and lacks some. The repertoire holds some 10,000 clones, with over 50% as singletons. The specimen comprised tumor tissue, sampled after anti-PD-1 treatment. The receptor source for this set is a human donor with basal cell carcinoma.

There are a few counts of this clone. The rearrangement joins TRBV9 to TRBJ2-3; 13 positions match TRBD2. This CDR3 region has 15 residues. Losses at the gene ends were 4 bases for V and 4 bases for J; bases not matched to a gene: 3. The germline V gene encodes CDR1 SGDLS and CDR2 YYNGEE. CDR3 nucleotides: TGTGCCAGCAGCAGGGGACTAGCGGGACCAGATACGCAGTATTTT. This codes for CASSRGLAGPDTQYF.

The CDR3 region is CASSLGSGRAQGHEQYF. The CDR3 nucleotides read TGTGCCAGCAGCTTGGGGAGCGGGAGGGCCCAGGGCCACGAGCAGTACTTC. The rearrangement links TRBV5-6 to TRBJ2-7; the match to TRBD2 covers 10 bases. There are 17 residues in the CDR3. Per the germline V gene, CDR1 is SGHDT and CDR2 is YYEEEE. J was trimmed by 5 bases and V by 0 bases; bases with no gene match: 11.

This clone has a single count. V and J are TRBV30 and TRBJ2-2; 11 bases agree with TRBD2. Trimming at V came to 4 bases and at J to 4 bases, leaving 8 bases not matched to a gene. Looked up from germline, CDR1 is GTSNPN and CDR2 is SVGIG (reference sequence). The CDR3 has 16 amino acids. The CDR3 here is CAWTPLAGGVTGELFF. The DNA of the CDR3 is TGTGCCTGGACGCCTCTAGCGGGAGGAGTCACCGGGGAGCTGTTTTTT.

The table lists this clone with a count of one. The V gene is TRBV5-4, the J gene TRBJ2-1; D gene ambiguous. Trimming took off 0 bases at V and 6 bases at J, with 13 bases between the two ends. CDR1 and CDR2 (germline): SGHNT, YYREEE (reference sequence). The CDR3 spans 15 residues. The CDR3 here is CASSLGPQSGNEQFF. As DNA, the CDR3 is TGTGCCAGCAGCTTGGGCCCCCAATCGGGCAATGAGCAGTTCTTC.

CDR3 coding DNA: TGCGCCAGCAGCTTTGGCTCGGAAGGCAATCAGCCCCAGCATTTT. Its protein product is CASSFGSEGNQPQHF. The chain links TRBV5-1 to TRBJ1-5, with D uncertain. The V gene's germline CDR1 is SGHRS and CDR2 YFSETQ. The CDR3 is 15 residues long. V shed 2 bases and J shed 2 bases, with 11 bases lying between them.

By its share, this clone is medium-sized. The chain joins TRBV7-2 to TRBJ1-2; TRBD1 might be the D (6 bases). The length of the CDR3 is 14 residues. The germline V and J ends were trimmed by 4 bases and 7 bases, with 16 bases remaining between them. Germline V gives CDR1 SGHTA, CDR2 FQGNSA. CDR3 sequence (DNA): TGTGCCAGCAGCTCCCGGGGGCAGGGCTTTGGCTACACCTTC. Its protein product is CASSSRGQGFGYTF.

The chain has TRBV10-1 and TRBJ2-4; D remains unclear. V dropped 2 bases and J dropped 2 bases, with 13 bases sitting between them. CDR1 and CDR2 from the germline V gene are WNHNN and SYGVQD (reference sequence). The CDR3 runs 16 residues. DNA for the CDR3: TGCGCCAGCAGTGAGGGCAGGACGTATACCAAAAACATTCAGTACTTC. As protein: CASSEGRTYTKNIQYF.

There are a few counts of this clone. The chain carries TRBV4-3 and TRBJ1-5; the D is unclear. V lost 0 bases and J 1 base, leaving 22 bases between the germline ends. Germline values: CDR1 LGHNA, CDR2 YSLEER. This CDR3 is 20 amino acids long. As DNA, the CDR3 is TGCGCCAGCAGCCAAGATTACCGGGGAGGGAGAGTAAGGAGCAATCAGCCCCAGCATTTT. Translated, it gives CASSQDYRGGRVRSNQPQHF.

The genes are TRBV28 and TRBJ1-5; D gene unclear. This CDR3 region has 15 residues. Per the germline V gene, CDR1 is MDHEN and CDR2 is SYDVKM. Between the trimmed V and J ends, which lost 3 bases and 5 bases, there was a span of 14 bases. The CDR3 bases are TGTGCCAGCAGTTTCTCGGGTACCCGTGATCAGCCCCAGCATTTT. Translation: CASSFSGTRDQPQHF.

V is TRBV20-1 and J is TRBJ1-2; tentative D call: TRBD1 (6 bases). The CDR3 consists of 11 residues. Trimming took off 5 bases at V and 8 bases at J, with 12 bases between the two ends. Germline V gene data show CDR1 as DFQATT and CDR2 as SNEGSKA (reference sequence). The CDR3 DNA is TGCAGTGCTTCAATCACAGGGGGCTACACCTTC. Translating it yields CSASITGGYTF.

This clone was counted only a few times. CDR3 in DNA: TGTGCCAGCAGCCAAGGATACGAGCAGTACTTC. Protein product: CASSQGYEQYF. The chain joins TRBV3-1 (or the pseudogene TRBV3-2) to TRBJ2-7; unclear D gene. V lost 1 base and J lost 4, with 2 bases in between. The CDR3 consists of 11 residues. Germline CDR1 and CDR2: LGHDT and YNNKEL (reference sequence).

This clone was seen more than once but under ten times. This rearrangement joins TRBV9 to TRBJ2-5, with a weak D call TRBD1 (7 bases). Deletions cut 1 base from V and 2 bases from J, with 15 bases between. This CDR3 is built from 16 residues. CDR1 is SGDLS and CDR2 is YYNGEE in the germline V gene. The CDR3 coding sequence is TGTGCCAGCAGCGTATCTGGACAGGAGGGACAAGAGACCCAGTACTTC. It specifies CASSVSGQEGQETQYF.

V is TRBV6-5 and J is TRBJ2-3; D not resolved. The germline gives CDR1 MNHEY, CDR2 SVGAGI. The ends were cut back, 5 bases at V and 3 bases at J, with 9 bases in the middle. The CDR3 has 13 amino acids. In DNA form, the CDR3 reads TGTGCCAGCAGTCTCGTGTCGACAGATACGCAGTATTTT. It yields the protein CASSLVSTDTQYF.

In this sample, this clone turned up once. V and J are TRBV30 and TRBJ1-3; D remains unclear. The CDR3 length is 16 residues. Trimming pared 4 bases from V and 0 bases from J, leaving 16 bases between. CDR1 is GTSNPN and CDR2 is SVGIG in the germline V gene (reference sequence). Here the CDR3 DNA reads TGTGCCTGGACTGACCTAGGGAGCCCCTCTGGAAACACCATATATTTT. Residues: CAWTDLGSPSGNTIYF.

V usage is TRBV5-1 and J usage is TRBJ1-1, with D possibly being TRBD1 (5 bases). V was shortened by 0 bases and J by 1 base, with 7 bases between the two germline ends. The germline V gene encodes CDR1 SGHRS and CDR2 YFSETQ. The CDR3 length is 14 residues. The chain's CDR3 is CASSLGDRNTEAFF. CDR3 DNA sequence: TGCGCCAGCAGCTTGGGCGACAGGAACACTGAAGCTTTCTTT.